The 24 T cell receptor beta chains listed next were all sequenced from one sample in a study of cytomegalovirus exposure and HLA in healthy donors. Vbeta (60) and Jbeta (13) primers were used in the PCR. Sequencing was performed with immunoSEQ multiplex PCR; in TCRdb, only in-frame clones are kept and a portion is missing. The table records more than 95,000 clones, roughly four fifths of them present only once. Input material: PBMCs. These receptors originate from a woman between 18 and 29 years old in good health and CMV-seronegative.

The gene calls are TRBV6-5 and TRBJ1-1; no firm D call. Germline CDR1 reads MNHEY; CDR2 reads SVGAGI. The length of the CDR3 is 14 residues. The V and J ends lost 4 bases and 7 bases respectively, with 16 bases between them. The CDR3 loop is CASSSPEGRGEAFF. CDR3 DNA sequence: TGTGCCAGCAGTTCCCCCGAGGGTCGGGGTGAAGCTTTCTTT.

This clone was seen only once. The chain's CDR3 is CASSPAGPPNTEAFF. The CDR3 DNA is TGTGCCAGCTCACCTGCGGGACCCCCAAACACTGAAGCTTTCTTT. The J gene is TRBJ1-1, the V gene TRBV18, with D possibly TRBD1 on 5 matching bases. Trimming stripped 3 bases from V and 2 bases from J, with 13 bases between. Germline-derived CDR1 and CDR2 are KGHSH and LQKENI. The CDR3 loop spans 15 amino acids.

V and J are TRBV5-1 and TRBJ2-3; 11 bases fit TRBD2. V was clipped by 2 bases and J by 2 bases; unmatched bases: 10. This CDR3 is 18 amino acids long. Germline CDR1 and CDR2: SGHRS and YFSETQ. The CDR3 bases are TGCGCCAGCAGCTTTAACGGAGGACTAGCGGGTGCCACAGATACGCAGTATTTT. Amino acid sequence: CASSFNGGLAGATDTQYF.

The chain has TRBV28 and TRBJ2-7, with a weak D call TRBD1 (7 bases). CDR3 length equals 13 residues. Trimming shortened V by 8 bases and J by 3 bases, and 14 bases separated the two germline ends. CDR1 MDHEN and CDR2 SYDVKM come from the germline V gene. The CDR3 sequence is CASSPGGNYEQYF. In DNA, the CDR3 is TGTGCCAGCTCCCCAGGGGGGAACTACGAGCAGTACTTC.

The chain is built from TRBV19 and TRBJ1-2, with 12 bases aligning to TRBD1. There are 15 residues in the CDR3. J gave up 6 bases and V 5 bases, and 7 bases lay outside the gene matches. Germline CDR1 and CDR2: LNHDA and SQIVND (reference sequence). The CDR3 sequence is CASSQWDRGLNGYTF. CDR3 DNA sequence: TGTGCCAGTAGTCAGTGGGACAGGGGGCTGAATGGCTACACCTTC.

The chain recombines TRBV6-5 with TRBJ2-7, with 7 bases lining up with TRBD1. Germline V lookup: CDR1 MNHEY, CDR2 SVGAGI. The CDR3 sequence is 14 residues long. V was pared by 5 bases and J by 1 base, with 5 bases of the junction left unmatched. The CDR3 DNA reads TGTGCCAGCAGTCCTCCGGGACAGTCCTACGAGCAGTACTTC. This codes for CASSPPGQSYEQYF.

The chain is built from TRBV7-9 and TRBJ1-5; the D is unclear. V was shortened by 1 base and J by 4 bases, with 5 bases between the two germline ends. This CDR3 is 13 amino acids long. Looked up from germline, CDR1 is SEHNR and CDR2 is FQNEAQ (reference sequence). The CDR3 region is CASSLDKNQPQHF. The CDR3 region has the DNA TGTGCCAGCAGCTTAGACAAAAATCAGCCCCAGCATTTT.

CDR3 protein: CASSPVLHTEAFF. The CDR3 nucleotides are TGTGCCAGCAGCCCTGTTCTCCACACTGAAGCTTTCTTT. This rearrangement joins TRBV6-1 to TRBJ1-1; no reliable D call. Germline loops: CDR1 MNHNS, CDR2 SASEGT. Trimming took off 6 bases at V and 3 bases at J, with 11 bases between the two ends. The CDR3 is 13 amino acids.

The gene calls are TRBV28 and TRBJ2-2; 8 bases match TRBD1. The CDR3 has 16 amino acids. The V gene end was trimmed by 5 bases and the J gene end by 0 bases; junction bases not matched to a gene: 5. Germline CDR1 reads MDHEN; CDR2 reads SYDVKM. In DNA form, the CDR3 reads TGTGCCAGCAGTGGACAGGGATTAGCGAACACCGGGGAGCTGTTTTTT. Translating it yields CASSGQGLANTGELFF.

This clone showed up just once. The chain couples TRBV5-4 to TRBJ2-7, with TRBD2 identical over 9 bases. The end of the DNA fits TRBJ2-5 better, so the J call may be wrong. Looked up from germline, CDR1 is SGHNT and CDR2 is YYREEE (reference sequence). The CDR3 covers 16 residues. The chain's CDR3 is CASSGFAGGIQETQYF. CDR3 in DNA: TGTGCCAGCAGCGGCTTCGCGGGGGGGATCCAAGAGACCCAGTACTTC.

The genes are TRBV6-1 and TRBJ1-5; D is undetermined. Germline-derived CDR1 and CDR2 are MNHNS and SASEGT. Trimming shortened V by 2 bases and J by 0 bases, and 8 bases separated the two germline ends. The CDR3 extends over 15 amino acids. This CDR3 reads CASSERGYSNQPQHF. In DNA form, the CDR3 reads TGTGCCAGCAGTGAACGCGGGTATAGCAATCAGCCCCAGCATTTT.

This sequence joins TRBV2 and TRBJ1-1, with D possibly being TRBD1 (6 bases). Trimming stripped 6 bases from V and 11 bases from J, with 16 bases between. This CDR3 has 12 residues. Germline V lookup: CDR1 SNHLY, CDR2 FYNNEI. CDR3 in amino acids: CASRPPYRDAFF. As DNA, the CDR3 is TGTGCCAGCAGGCCCCCTTACAGGGATGCTTTCTTT. The entire variable domain, with the rest obtained from reference TRBV2 and TRBJ1-1, is as follows: EPEVTQTPSHQVTQMGQEVILRCVPISNHLYFYWYRQILGQKVEFLVSFYNNEISEKSEIFDDQFSVERPDGSNFTLKIRSTKLEDSAMYFCASRPPYRDAFFGQGTRLTVV.

The V gene is TRBV15, the J gene TRBJ1-5; tentative D call: TRBD1 (6 bases). The CDR3 contains 14 residues. V lost 7 bases, J lost 4 bases, and 14 bases lay in between. The germline gives CDR1 LNHNV, CDR2 YYDKDF (reference sequence). CDR3 residues: CATTTRGGNQPQHF. In DNA form, the CDR3 reads TGTGCCACCACAACAAGGGGGGGAAATCAGCCCCAGCATTTT.

The rearrangement joins TRBV10-1 to TRBJ1-4, with 8 bases identical to TRBD1. This CDR3 has 16 residues. Germline-derived CDR1 and CDR2 are WNHNN and SYGVQD (reference sequence). Losses at the gene ends were 6 bases for V and 1 base for J; bases not matched to a gene: 7. The CDR3 is CASSPPQGVTNEKLFF. The CDR3 nucleotides are TGCGCCAGCAGCCCTCCACAGGGGGTAACTAATGAAAAACTGTTTTTT.

The chain links TRBV5-4 to TRBJ1-1, with D possibly matching TRBD1 (5 bases). V was pared by 4 bases and J by 2 bases, with 9 bases between. Per the germline V gene, CDR1 is SGHNT and CDR2 is YYREEE (reference sequence). This CDR3 is 13 amino acids long. Written as DNA, the CDR3 is TGTGCCAGCAGCACGACAGTAAACACTGAAGCTTTCTTT. Its translation is CASSTTVNTEAFF.

The chain links TRBV6-1 to TRBJ1-5, with D uncertain. Germline-derived CDR1 and CDR2 are MNHNS and SASEGT. The CDR3 is 16 amino acids. The ends were cut back, 1 base at V and 6 bases at J, with 16 bases in the middle. Here the CDR3 reads CASSEGRSGLGQPQHF. The CDR3 region has the DNA TGTGCCAGCAGTGAAGGCAGGTCAGGTCTCGGTCAGCCCCAGCATTTT.

V usage is TRBV5-1 and J usage is TRBJ2-2; D is possibly TRBD1 (5 bases). This CDR3 has 14 amino acids. V was cut by 2 bases and J by 4 bases, with 9 bases left in between. Germline CDR1 is SGHRS and CDR2 is YFSETQ. The CDR3 nucleotides are TGCGCCAGCAGCTTTAAGGGGCCCACCGGGGAGCTGTTTTTT. Translated: CASSFKGPTGELFF.

The chain joins TRBV10-3 to TRBJ2-7, with 7 bases that match TRBD1. This CDR3 is built from 12 residues. With 8 bases clipped from V and 4 bases from J, the junction kept 5 bases outside the gene matches. In germline, CDR1 is ENHRY, CDR2 SYGVKD. Here the CDR3 reads CAIRTGSYEQYF. For the CDR3, the DNA is TGTGCCATCCGGACAGGATCGTACGAGCAGTACTTC.

V usage is TRBV5-1 and J usage is TRBJ1-6, with D unresolved. This CDR3 comprises 15 residues. The ends were cut back, 0 bases at V and 7 bases at J, with 11 bases in the middle. Germline values: CDR1 SGHRS, CDR2 YFSETQ. The CDR3 is CASSLAGLANSPLHF. In DNA form, the CDR3 reads TGCGCCAGCAGCTTGGCCGGGTTGGCAAATTCACCCCTCCACTTT.

The chain carries TRBV5-4 and TRBJ1-3; TRBD1 aligns across 8 bases. This CDR3 contains 16 residues. The V and J ends lost 10 bases and 0 bases, in that order; junction bases with no gene match: 12. From germline, CDR1 is SGHNT and CDR2 YYREEE (reference sequence). The CDR3 nucleotides read TGTGCCTCGGGCCGGGACAGGTTCCTCTCTGGAAACACCATATATTTT. Protein sequence: CASGRDRFLSGNTIYF.

The rearrangement links TRBV5-1 to TRBJ1-5, with D perhaps TRBD1 (5 bases). Trimming took 4 bases from V and 0 from J, leaving 11 bases between them. This CDR3 spans 15 amino acids. Germline V gene data show CDR1 as SGHRS and CDR2 as YFSETQ. CDR3 sequence reads: CASSREGTSNQPQHF. The CDR3 DNA follows: TGCGCCAGCAGCCGGGAGGGGACTAGCAATCAGCCCCAGCATTTT.

The rearrangement links TRBV5-4 to TRBJ1-1; 11 nucleotides match TRBD1. This CDR3 contains 12 residues. The V gene end was trimmed by 3 bases and the J gene end by 9 bases; junction bases not matched to a gene: 1. Per germline, CDR1 SGHNT and CDR2 YYREEE (reference sequence). The CDR3 sequence is CASSSDRGQAFF. CDR3 nucleotides: TGTGCCAGCAGCTCGGACAGGGGGCAAGCTTTCTTT. The full variable domain, rest sourced from reference TRBV5-4 and TRBJ1-1, is ETGVTQSPTHLIKTRGQQVTLRCSSQSGHNTVSWYQQALGQGPQFIFQYYREEENGRGNFPPRFSGLQFPNYSSELNVNALELDDSALYLCASSSDRGQAFFGQGTRLTVV.

The rearrangement uses TRBV6-1 and TRBJ2-5; 8 nucleotides agree with TRBD1. The J call may be faulty, since TRBJ2-7 better matches the DNA end. The germline gives CDR1 MNHNS, CDR2 SASEGT. The CDR3 runs 13 residues. The CDR3, as DNA: TGTGCCAGCAGTGGGACAGGGATCCACGAGCAGTACTTC. Protein: CASSGTGIHEQYF.

J is TRBJ1-5 and V is TRBV6-6; 7 bases are shared with TRBD1. Germline trimming cut 6 bases from V and 1 base from J; bases unmatched to any gene: 6. This CDR3 has 15 residues. Per the germline V gene, CDR1 is MNHNY and CDR2 is SVGAGI (reference sequence). CDR3 loop: CASRFTGASNQPQHF. DNA of the CDR3: TGTGCCAGCAGATTCACAGGGGCGAGCAATCAGCCCCAGCATTTT.